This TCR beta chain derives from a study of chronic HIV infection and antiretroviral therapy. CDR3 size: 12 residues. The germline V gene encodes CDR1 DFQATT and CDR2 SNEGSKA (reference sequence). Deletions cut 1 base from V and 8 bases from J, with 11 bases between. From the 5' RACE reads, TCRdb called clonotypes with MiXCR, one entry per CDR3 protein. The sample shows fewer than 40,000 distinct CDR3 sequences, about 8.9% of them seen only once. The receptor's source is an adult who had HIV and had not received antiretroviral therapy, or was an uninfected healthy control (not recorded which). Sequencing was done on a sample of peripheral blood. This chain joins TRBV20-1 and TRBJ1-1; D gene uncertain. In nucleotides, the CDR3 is TGCAGTGCTAGAGGGGAGGCAGTAGAAGCTTTCTTT. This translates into CSARGEAVEAFF.